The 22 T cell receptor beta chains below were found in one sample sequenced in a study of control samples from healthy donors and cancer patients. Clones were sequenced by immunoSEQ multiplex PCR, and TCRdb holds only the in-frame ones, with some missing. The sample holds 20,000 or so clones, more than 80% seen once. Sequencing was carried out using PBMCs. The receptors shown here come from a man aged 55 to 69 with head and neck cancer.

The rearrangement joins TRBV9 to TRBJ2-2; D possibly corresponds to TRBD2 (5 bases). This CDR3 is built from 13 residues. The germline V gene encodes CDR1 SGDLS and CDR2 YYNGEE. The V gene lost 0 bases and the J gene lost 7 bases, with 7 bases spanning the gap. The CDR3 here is CASSVVEDGELFF. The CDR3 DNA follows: TGTGCCAGCAGCGTAGTGGAGGACGGGGAGCTGTTTTTT.

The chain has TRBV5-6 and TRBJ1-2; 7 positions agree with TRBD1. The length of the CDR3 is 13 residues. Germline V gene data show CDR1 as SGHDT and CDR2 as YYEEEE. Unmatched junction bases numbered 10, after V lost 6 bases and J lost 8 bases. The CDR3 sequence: CASTRTGAGGYTF. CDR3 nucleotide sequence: TGTGCCAGCACCCGCACAGGGGCTGGCGGCTACACCTTC.

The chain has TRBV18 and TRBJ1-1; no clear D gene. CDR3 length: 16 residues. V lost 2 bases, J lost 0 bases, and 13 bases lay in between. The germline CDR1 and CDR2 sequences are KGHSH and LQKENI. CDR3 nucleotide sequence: TGTGCCAGCTCACCATCCACTGTCACTATGAACACTGAAGCTTTCTTT. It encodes CASSPSTVTMNTEAFF.

The CDR3 nucleotides read TGTGCCAGCAGCTTAGAGGAGCTGCGGGGCAATGAGCAGTTCTTC. It codes for CASSLEELRGNEQFF. The rearrangement uses TRBV7-8 and TRBJ2-1; possibly TRBD2 for D (6 bases). Per the germline V gene, CDR1 is SGHVS and CDR2 is FQNEAQ. Deletions cut 1 base from V and 6 bases from J, with 13 bases between. This CDR3 region has 15 residues.

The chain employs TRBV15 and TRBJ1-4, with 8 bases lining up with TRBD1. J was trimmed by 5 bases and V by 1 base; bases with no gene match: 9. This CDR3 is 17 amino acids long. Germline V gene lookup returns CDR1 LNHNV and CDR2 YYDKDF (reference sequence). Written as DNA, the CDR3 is TGTGCCACCAGCAGAGGCTCAGGGGGCTTAGGGAATGAAAAACTGTTTTTT. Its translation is CATSRGSGGLGNEKLFF.

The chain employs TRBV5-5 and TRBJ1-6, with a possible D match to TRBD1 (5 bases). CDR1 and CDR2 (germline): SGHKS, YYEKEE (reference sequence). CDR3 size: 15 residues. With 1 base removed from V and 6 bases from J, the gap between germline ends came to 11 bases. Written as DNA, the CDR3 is TGTGCCAGCAGCTTGTGGGCCAGGGCTAATTCACCCCTCCACTTT. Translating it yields CASSLWARANSPLHF.

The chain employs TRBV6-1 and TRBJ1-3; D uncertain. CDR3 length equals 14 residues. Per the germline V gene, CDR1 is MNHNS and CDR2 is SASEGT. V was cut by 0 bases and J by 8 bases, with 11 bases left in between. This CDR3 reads CASSEAPGKDTIYF. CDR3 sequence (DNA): TGTGCCAGCAGTGAAGCTCCGGGGAAGGACACCATATATTTT.

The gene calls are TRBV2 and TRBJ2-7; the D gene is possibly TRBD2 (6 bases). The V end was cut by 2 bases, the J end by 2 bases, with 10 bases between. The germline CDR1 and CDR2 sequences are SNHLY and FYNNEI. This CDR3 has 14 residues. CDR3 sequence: CASSELGGTYEQYF. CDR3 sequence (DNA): TGTGCCAGCAGTGAACTTGGAGGGACCTACGAGCAGTACTTC. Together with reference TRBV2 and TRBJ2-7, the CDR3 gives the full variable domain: EPEVTQTPSHQVTQMGQEVILRCVPISNHLYFYWYRQILGQKVEFLVSFYNNEISEKSEIFDDQFSVERPDGSNFTLKIRSTKLEDSAMYFCASSELGGTYEQYFGPGTRLTVT.

The CDR3 nucleotides read TGTGCCAGCAGCCCCCAAGCTTCAGTCGGGGAGCTGTTTTTT. Translated, it gives CASSPQASVGELFF. V usage is TRBV7-3 and J usage is TRBJ2-2, with D unclear. This CDR3 has 14 amino acids. Germline V gene lookup returns CDR1 SGHTA and CDR2 FQGTGA. The V gene lost 5 bases and the J gene lost 7 bases, with 14 bases spanning the gap.

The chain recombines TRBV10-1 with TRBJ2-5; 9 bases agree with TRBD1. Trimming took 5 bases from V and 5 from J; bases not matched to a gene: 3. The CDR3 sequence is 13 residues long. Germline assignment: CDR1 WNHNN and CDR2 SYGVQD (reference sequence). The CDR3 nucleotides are TGCGCCAGCAGTCGCGGACAGGGGGAGACCCAGTACTTC. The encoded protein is CASSRGQGETQYF.

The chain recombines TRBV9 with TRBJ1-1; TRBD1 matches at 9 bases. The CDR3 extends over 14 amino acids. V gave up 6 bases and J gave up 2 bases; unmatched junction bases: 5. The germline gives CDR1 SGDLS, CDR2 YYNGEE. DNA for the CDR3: TGTGCCAGCACACCGACAGGGGGAAACACTGAAGCTTTCTTT. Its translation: CASTPTGGNTEAFF.

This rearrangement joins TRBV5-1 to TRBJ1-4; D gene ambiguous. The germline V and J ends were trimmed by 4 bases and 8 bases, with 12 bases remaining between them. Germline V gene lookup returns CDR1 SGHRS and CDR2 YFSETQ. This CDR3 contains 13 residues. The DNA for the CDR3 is TGCGCCAGCAGCCCGGACGAGACAGAAAAACTGTTTTTT. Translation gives CASSPDETEKLFF.

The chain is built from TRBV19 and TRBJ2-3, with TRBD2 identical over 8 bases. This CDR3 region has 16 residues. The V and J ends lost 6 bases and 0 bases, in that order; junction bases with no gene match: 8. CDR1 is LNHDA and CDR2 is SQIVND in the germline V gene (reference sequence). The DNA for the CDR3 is TGTGCCAGTAGACGACTGGGCGGGGGGAGCACAGATACGCAGTATTTT. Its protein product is CASRRLGGGSTDTQYF.

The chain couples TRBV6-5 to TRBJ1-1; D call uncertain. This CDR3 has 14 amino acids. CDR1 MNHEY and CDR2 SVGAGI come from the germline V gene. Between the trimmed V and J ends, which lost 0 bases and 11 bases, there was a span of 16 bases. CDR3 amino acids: CASSYSRPPADAFF. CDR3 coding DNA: TGTGCCAGCAGTTACTCGAGACCTCCCGCCGACGCTTTCTTT.

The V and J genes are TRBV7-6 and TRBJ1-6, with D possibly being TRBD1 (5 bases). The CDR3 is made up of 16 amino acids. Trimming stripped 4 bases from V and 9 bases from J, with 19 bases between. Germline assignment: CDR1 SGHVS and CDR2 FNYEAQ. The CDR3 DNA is TGTGCCAGCAGCTCGACTGCCGGGACCAGCTTTTCACCCCTCCACTTT. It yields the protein CASSSTAGTSFSPLHF.

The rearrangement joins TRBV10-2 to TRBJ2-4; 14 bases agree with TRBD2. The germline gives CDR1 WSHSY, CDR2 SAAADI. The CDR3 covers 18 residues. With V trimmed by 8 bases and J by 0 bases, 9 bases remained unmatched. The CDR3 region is CASLGTSGRRLAKNIQYF. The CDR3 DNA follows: TGCGCCAGCCTTGGGACTAGCGGGAGAAGATTAGCCAAAAACATTCAGTACTTC.

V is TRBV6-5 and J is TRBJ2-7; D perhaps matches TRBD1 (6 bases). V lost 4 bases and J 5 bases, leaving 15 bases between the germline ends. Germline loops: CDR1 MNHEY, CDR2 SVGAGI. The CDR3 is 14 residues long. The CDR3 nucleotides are TGTGCCAGCAGTTCCACAGGGACGAACAACGAGCAGTACTTC. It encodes CASSSTGTNNEQYF.

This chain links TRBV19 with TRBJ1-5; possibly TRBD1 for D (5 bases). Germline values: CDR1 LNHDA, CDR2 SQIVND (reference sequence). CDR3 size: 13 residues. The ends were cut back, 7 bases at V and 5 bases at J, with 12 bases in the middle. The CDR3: CASTLQGDQPQHF. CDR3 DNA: TGTGCCAGTACCCTTCAGGGAGATCAGCCCCAGCATTTT. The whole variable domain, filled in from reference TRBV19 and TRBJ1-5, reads DGGITQSPKYLFRKEGQNVTLSCEQNLNHDAMYWYRQDPGQGLRLIYYSQIVNDFQKGDIAEGYSVSREKKESFPLTVTSAQKNPTAFYLCASTLQGDQPQHFGDGTRLSIL.

The CDR3 loop reads CACGGRAWSSSYNEQFF. As DNA, the CDR3 is TGTGCCTGTGGGGGCAGGGCATGGTCCAGCTCCTACAATGAGCAGTTCTTC. The chain employs TRBV30 and TRBJ2-1; tentatively, D is TRBD1 (6 bases). V gave up 6 bases and J gave up 0 bases, with 21 bases separating them. CDR3 length equals 17 residues. Looked up from germline, CDR1 is GTSNPN and CDR2 is SVGIG (reference sequence). Full variable domain (missing parts from reference TRBV30 and TRBJ2-1): SQTIHQWPATLVQPVGSPLSLECTVEGTSNPNLYWYRQAAGRGLQLLFYSVGIGQISSEVPQNLSASRPQDRQFILSSKKLLLSDSGFYLCACGGRAWSSSYNEQFFGPGTRLTVL.

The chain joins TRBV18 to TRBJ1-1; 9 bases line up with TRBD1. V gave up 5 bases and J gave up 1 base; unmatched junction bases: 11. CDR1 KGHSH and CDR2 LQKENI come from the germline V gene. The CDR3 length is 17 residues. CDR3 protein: CASSRVPGQGSNTEAFF. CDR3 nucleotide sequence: TGTGCCAGCTCAAGGGTCCCGGGACAGGGTTCGAACACTGAAGCTTTCTTT.

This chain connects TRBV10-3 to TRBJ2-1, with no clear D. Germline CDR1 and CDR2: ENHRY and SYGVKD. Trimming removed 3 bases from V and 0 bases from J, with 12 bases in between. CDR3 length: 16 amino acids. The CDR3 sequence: CAISDPSSSSYNEQFF. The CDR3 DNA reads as TGTGCCATCAGTGACCCGAGTTCCAGCTCCTACAATGAGCAGTTCTTC.

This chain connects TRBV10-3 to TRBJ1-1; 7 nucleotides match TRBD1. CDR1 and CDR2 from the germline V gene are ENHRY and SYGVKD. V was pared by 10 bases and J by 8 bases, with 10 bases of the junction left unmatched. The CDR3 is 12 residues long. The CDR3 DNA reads TGTGCCAGCAGGACAGGCGGCCCCGAAGCTTTCTTT. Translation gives CASRTGGPEAFF.